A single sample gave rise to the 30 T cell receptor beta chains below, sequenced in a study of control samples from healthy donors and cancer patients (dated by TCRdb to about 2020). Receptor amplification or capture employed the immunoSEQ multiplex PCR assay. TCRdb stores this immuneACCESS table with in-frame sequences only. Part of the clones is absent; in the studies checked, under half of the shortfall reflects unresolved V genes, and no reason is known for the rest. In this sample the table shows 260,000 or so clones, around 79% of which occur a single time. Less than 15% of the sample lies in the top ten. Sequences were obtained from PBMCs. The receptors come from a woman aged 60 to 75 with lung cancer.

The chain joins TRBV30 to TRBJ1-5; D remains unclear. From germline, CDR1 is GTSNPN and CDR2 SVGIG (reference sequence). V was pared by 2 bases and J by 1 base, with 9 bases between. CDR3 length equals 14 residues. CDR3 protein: CAWSRVGSNQPQHF. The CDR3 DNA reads TGTGCCTGGAGTAGGGTGGGAAGCAATCAGCCCCAGCATTTT.

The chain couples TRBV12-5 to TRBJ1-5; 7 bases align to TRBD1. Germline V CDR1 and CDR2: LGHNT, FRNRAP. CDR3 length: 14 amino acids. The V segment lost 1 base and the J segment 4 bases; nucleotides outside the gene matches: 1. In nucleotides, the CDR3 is TGTGCTAGTGGTTTGGGGGGACAGAATCAGCCCCAGCATTTT. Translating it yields CASGLGGQNQPQHF.

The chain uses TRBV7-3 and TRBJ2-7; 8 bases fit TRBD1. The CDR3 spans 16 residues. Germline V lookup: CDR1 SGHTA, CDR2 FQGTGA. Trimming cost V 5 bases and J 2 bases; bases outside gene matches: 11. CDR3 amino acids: CASSPHPGQEAYEQYF. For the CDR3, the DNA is TGTGCCAGCAGCCCCCACCCGGGACAGGAGGCCTACGAGCAGTACTTC.

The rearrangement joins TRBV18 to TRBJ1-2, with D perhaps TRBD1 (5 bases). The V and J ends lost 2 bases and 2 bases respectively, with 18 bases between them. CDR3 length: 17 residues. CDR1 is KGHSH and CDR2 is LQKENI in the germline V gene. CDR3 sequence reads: CASSPASRDGGNYGYTF. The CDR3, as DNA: TGTGCCAGCTCACCAGCTTCCCGGGACGGAGGGAACTATGGCTACACCTTC.

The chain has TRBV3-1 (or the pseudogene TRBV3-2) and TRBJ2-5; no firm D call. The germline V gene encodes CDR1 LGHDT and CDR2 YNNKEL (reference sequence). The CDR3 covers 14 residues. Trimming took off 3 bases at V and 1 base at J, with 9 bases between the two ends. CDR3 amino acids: CASSQEVLQETQYF. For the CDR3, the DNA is TGTGCCAGCAGCCAGGAAGTCCTCCAAGAGACCCAGTACTTC.

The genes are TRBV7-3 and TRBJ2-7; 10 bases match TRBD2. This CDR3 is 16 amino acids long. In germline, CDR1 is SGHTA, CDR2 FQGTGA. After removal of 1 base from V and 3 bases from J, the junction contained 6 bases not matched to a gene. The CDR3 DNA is TGTGCCAGCAGCTTAATCCCGGGACTAGCGAACTACGAGCAGTACTTC. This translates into CASSLIPGLANYEQYF.

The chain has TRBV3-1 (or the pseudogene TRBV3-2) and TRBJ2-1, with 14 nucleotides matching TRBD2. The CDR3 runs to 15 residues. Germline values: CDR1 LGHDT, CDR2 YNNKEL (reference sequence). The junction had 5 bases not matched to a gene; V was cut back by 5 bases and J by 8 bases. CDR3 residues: CASSSPGLAGDEQFF. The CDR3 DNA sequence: TGTGCCAGCAGCTCTCCGGGACTAGCGGGAGATGAGCAGTTCTTC.

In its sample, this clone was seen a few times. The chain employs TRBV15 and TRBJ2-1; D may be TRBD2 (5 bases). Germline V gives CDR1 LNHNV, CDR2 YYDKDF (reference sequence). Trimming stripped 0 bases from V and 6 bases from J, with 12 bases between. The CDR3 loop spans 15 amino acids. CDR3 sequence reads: CATSRDGLTINEQFF. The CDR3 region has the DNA TGTGCCACCAGCAGAGATGGACTTACGATCAATGAGCAGTTCTTC.

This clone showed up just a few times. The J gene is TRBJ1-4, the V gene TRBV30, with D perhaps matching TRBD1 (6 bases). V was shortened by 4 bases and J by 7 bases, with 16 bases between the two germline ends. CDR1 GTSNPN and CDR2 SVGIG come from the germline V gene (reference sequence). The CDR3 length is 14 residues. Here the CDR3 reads CAWTTAGGPEKLFF. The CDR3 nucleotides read TGTGCCTGGACCACCGCGGGGGGGCCTGAAAAACTGTTTTTT.

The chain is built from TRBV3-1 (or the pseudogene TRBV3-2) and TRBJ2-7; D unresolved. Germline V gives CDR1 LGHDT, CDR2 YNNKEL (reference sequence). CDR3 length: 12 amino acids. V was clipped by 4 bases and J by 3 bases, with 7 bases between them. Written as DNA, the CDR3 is TGTGCCAGCAGCCCCGCCGGCTACGAGCAGTACTTC. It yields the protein CASSPAGYEQYF.

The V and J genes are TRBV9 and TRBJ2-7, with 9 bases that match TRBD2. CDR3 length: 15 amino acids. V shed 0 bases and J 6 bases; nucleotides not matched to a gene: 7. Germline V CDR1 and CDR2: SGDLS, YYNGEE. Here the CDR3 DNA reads TGTGCCAGCAGCGTAGAGGCGGGAGGGCGTCGCGAGCAGTACTTC. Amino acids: CASSVEAGGRREQYF.

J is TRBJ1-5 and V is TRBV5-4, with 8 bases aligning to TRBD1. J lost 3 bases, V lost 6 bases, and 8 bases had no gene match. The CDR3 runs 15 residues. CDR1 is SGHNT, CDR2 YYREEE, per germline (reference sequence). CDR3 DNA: TGTGCCAGCACCATAAAGACAGGGGCCAATCAGCCCCAGCATTTT. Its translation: CASTIKTGANQPQHF.

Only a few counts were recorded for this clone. The CDR3 is CASSWGSGSADTQYF. CDR3 coding DNA: TGTGCCAGCAGCTGGGGAAGCGGGAGCGCAGATACGCAGTATTTT. V and J are TRBV7-9 and TRBJ2-3; 8 bases agree with TRBD2. There are 15 residues in the CDR3. The ends lost 4 bases at V and 4 bases at J; junction bases unmatched: 7. Germline-derived CDR1 and CDR2 are SEHNR and FQNEAQ (reference sequence).

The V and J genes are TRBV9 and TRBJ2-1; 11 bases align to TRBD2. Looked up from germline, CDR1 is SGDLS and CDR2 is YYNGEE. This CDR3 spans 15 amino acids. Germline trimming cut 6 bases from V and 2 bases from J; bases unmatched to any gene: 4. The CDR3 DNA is TGTGCCAGCACACTAGCGGGGGAGACCTACAATGAGCAGTTCTTC. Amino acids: CASTLAGETYNEQFF. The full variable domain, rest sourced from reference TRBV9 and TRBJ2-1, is DSGVTQTPKHLITATGQRVTLRCSPRSGDLSVYWYQQSLDQGLQFLIQYYNGEERAKGNILERFSAQQFPDLHSELNLSSLELGDSALYFCASTLAGETYNEQFFGPGTRLTVL.

CDR3 protein: CASSPGTGKDSPLHF. Here the CDR3 DNA reads TGTGCCAGCTCACCGGGGACAGGGAAGGATTCACCCCTCCACTTT. This chain joins TRBV18 and TRBJ1-6, with 9 bases fitting TRBD1. This CDR3 contains 15 residues. CDR1 and CDR2 from the germline V gene are KGHSH and LQKENI. Unmatched junction bases numbered 5, after V lost 3 bases and J lost 8 bases.

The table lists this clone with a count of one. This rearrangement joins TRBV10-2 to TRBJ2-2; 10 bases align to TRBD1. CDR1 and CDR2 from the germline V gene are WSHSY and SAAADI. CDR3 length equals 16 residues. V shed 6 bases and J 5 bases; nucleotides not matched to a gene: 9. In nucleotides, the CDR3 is TGCGCCAGCAGATCCGGGACAGGGGTTTTAACCGGGGAGCTGTTTTTT. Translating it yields CASRSGTGVLTGELFF.

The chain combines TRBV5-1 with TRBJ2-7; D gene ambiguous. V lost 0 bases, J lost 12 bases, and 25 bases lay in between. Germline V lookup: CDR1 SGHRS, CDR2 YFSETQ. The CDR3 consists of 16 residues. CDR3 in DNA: TGCGCCAGCAGCTTGGCCTCCAGATGGACCGACTCGATCTGGTACTTC. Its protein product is CASSLASRWTDSIWYF.

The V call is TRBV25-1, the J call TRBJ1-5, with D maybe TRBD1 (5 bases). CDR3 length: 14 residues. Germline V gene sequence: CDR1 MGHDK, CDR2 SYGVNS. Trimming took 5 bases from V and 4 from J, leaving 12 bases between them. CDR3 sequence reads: CASSIPGPNQPQHF. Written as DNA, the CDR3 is TGTGCCAGCAGTATCCCGGGACCAAATCAGCCCCAGCATTTT.

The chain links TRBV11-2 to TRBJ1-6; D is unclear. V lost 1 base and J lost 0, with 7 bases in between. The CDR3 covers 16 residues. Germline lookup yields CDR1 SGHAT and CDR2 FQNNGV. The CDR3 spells CASSLGGSSYNSPLHF. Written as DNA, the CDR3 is TGTGCCAGCAGCTTAGGGGGAAGCTCCTATAATTCACCCCTCCACTTT.

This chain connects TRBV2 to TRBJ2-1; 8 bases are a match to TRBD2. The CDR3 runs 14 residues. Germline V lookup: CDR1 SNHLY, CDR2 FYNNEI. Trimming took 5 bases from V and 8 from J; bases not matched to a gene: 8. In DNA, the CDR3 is TGTGCCAGCAGTTTTAGCGGGGAAGGGGATGAGCAGTTCTTC. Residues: CASSFSGEGDEQFF.

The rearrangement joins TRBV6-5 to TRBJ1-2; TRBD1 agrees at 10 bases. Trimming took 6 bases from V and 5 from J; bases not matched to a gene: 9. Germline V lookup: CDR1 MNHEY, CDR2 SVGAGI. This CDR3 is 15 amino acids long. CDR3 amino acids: CASRPRQGAEYGYTF. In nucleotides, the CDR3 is TGTGCCAGCAGGCCTCGACAGGGGGCGGAGTATGGCTACACCTTC.

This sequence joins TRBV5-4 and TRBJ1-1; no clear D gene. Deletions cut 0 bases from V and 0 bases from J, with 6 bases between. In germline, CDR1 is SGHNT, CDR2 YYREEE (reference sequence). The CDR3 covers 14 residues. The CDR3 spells CASSLGVMNTEAFF. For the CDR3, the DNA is TGTGCCAGCAGCTTGGGAGTTATGAACACTGAAGCTTTCTTT.

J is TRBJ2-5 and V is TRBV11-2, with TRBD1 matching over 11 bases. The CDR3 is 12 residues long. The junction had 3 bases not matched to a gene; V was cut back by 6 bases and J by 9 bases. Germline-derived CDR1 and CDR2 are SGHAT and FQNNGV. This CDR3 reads CASSRGQGAQYF. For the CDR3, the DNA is TGTGCCAGCAGTCGGGGACAGGGGGCCCAGTACTTC.

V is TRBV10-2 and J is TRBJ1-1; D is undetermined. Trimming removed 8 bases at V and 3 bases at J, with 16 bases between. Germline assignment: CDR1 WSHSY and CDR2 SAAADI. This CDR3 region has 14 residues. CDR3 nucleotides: TGCGCCAGCCTTTCACCTCTGGAGGACACTGAAGCTTTCTTT. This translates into CASLSPLEDTEAFF.

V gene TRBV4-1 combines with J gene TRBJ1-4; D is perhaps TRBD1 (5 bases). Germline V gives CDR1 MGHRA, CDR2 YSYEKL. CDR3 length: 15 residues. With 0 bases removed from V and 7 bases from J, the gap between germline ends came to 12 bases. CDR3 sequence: CASSQESREVEKLFF. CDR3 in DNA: TGCGCCAGCAGCCAAGAGAGCAGGGAAGTTGAAAAACTGTTTTTT.

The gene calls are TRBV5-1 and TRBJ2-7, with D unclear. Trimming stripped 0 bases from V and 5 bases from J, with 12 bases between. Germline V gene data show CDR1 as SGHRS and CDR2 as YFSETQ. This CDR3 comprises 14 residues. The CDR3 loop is CASSLAKGKDEQYF. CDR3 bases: TGCGCCAGCAGCTTGGCCAAGGGAAAGGACGAGCAGTACTTC.

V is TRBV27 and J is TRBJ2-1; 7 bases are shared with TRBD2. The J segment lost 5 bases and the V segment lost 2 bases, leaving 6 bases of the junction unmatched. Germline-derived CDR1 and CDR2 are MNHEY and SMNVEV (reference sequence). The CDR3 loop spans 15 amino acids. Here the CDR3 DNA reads TGTGCCAGCAGTTTAATGGGGCGGGAGAACAATGAGCAGTTCTTC. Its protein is CASSLMGRENNEQFF.

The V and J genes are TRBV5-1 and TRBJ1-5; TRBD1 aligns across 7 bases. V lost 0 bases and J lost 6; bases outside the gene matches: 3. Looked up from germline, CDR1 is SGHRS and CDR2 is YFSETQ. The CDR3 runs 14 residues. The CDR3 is CASSLEGAGQPQHF. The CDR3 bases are TGCGCCAGCAGCTTGGAGGGGGCTGGTCAGCCCCAGCATTTT. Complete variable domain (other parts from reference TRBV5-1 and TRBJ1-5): KAGVTQTPRYLIKTRGQQVTLSCSPISGHRSVSWYQQTPGQGLQFLFEYFSETQRNKGNFPGRFSGRQFSNSRSEMNVSTLELGDSALYLCASSLEGAGQPQHFGDGTRLSIL.

The DNA of the CDR3 is TGTGCCAGCAGTTTGACAGGGTCTGGAGGCTACACCTTC. Translation: CASSLTGSGGYTF. The genes are TRBV28 and TRBJ1-2; 7 positions match TRBD1. CDR3 length equals 13 residues. Germline V gives CDR1 MDHEN, CDR2 SYDVKM. The J segment lost 8 bases and the V segment lost 3 bases, leaving 6 bases of the junction unmatched.

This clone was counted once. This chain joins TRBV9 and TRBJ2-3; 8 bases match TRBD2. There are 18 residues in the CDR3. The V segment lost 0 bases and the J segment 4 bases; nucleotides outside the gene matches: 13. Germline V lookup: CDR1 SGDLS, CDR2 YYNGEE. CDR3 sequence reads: CASSVAVSGRALSDTQYF. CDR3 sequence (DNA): TGTGCCAGCAGCGTAGCTGTATCCGGGAGGGCCCTTTCAGATACGCAGTATTTT.